This paragraph reports one T cell receptor (beta chain). Its cognate antigen has yet to be identified. No much larger clone is present one base from it, and per-base qualities are unavailable. CDR1 SGHRS and CDR2 YFSETQ were looked up in the germline V gene. The CDR3 has 17 amino acids, counting the end cysteine and phenylalanine. The retained sequence is limited to the CDR3, 51 bases, with the frame set at the first base. Trimming costs V 4 bases and J 1 base, and their ends lie 18 bases apart. The sample is drawn from a study of cytomegalovirus exposure and HLA in healthy donors (dated by TCRdb to the late 2010s). The study in broad terms: According to an earlier analysis of a few hundred of the donors, about 179 million T cells yielded over 90 million unique TCR beta sequences and approximately 300 Gb of sequence data. An early release that covered some 630 HLA-typed donors contained approximately 320 gigabases of sequencing data and 70 million to 100 million unique TCR sequences. Of the approximately 400 genotyped donors, approximately 80% fell in the genetic ancestry cluster associated with self-reported Caucasian donors. The study aimed to test whether cataloging public T cell receptors could reveal signatures of past pathogen exposure. The T cell repertoires of 666 subjects were profiled by immunosequencing and related to cytomegalovirus serostatus. A separate validation cohort of over 95 different subjects was used in addition to the roughly 620-subject first cohort. To predict cytomegalovirus infection status, the study brought together high-throughput TCR immunosequencing, statistical association of individual TCRs with disease status, and machine learning. A later analysis re-examined previously published TCR beta repertoires from roughly 650 donors and added high-resolution HLA genotyping to investigate patterns of TCR occurrence. Rather than using new phenotypic data, the later analysis identified candidate immune exposures from TCR beta sequences and from how often those sequences occurred across donors. To decide whether each TCR beta V gene segment behaved as functional or pseudogenic, an earlier analysis of some 580 of the donors relied on high-throughput TCR beta sequencing. Donor age, sex, ethnicity and CMV serostatus were collected together with the repertoire data. A later genetic analysis took genome-wide SNP genotypes for about 55% of the 666 donors and used that subset as a discovery cohort. All discovery cohort repertoires had been generated using a single sequencing platform. Class I and class II HLA loci were covered by the typing at four-digit resolution. Typing coverage differed by locus: A, B, C, DRB1 and DQB1 were typed in about 620-640 donors, DQA1 in about 500, DPA1 in roughly 590, and DPB1 in just under 490. Because of strong linkage in the cohort, 5 or 6 DR-DQ haplotypes were treated as single units for association and clustering. Among some 410 genotyped donors of the cohort, an average of around 250,000 unique TCR beta nucleotide sequences was sequenced per donor, of which about 19% were non-productive. Points the paper makes about the study in general: Across donors, most TCR sequences were observed very rarely, whereas some public TCRs were present in many individuals. Because counts were too low, fewer than 20 rarely observed V segments, including chromosome 9 orphons, were excluded from the earlier analysis of 587 of the donors. A further reported finding was that TCR beta sequences accurately predicted the HLA-A and HLA-B alleles for most subjects in the first cohort. The cohort was sequenced for TCR beta chains only, and without alpha or paired-chain data the features that could be detected were limited. Linkage disequilibrium might explain the correlated functional status among segregating V segments, but an unknown experimental factor could not be ruled out. Because HLA typing was missing for some donors at each locus, association tests included only the typed subset. Cytomegalovirus status was reported to be diagnosed by the classifier with high specificity and sensitivity in both the original and validation cohorts. CMV serostatus was the only immune exposure information available for the cohort. A later analysis reported that several top co-occurrence clusters appeared linked to parvovirus B19, influenza, CMV and Epstein-Barr virus. A later genetic analysis associated a missense DCLRE1C variant with V-gene and J-gene trimming of TCR beta chains, and an independent cohort replicated the association. Sequencing depth was assumed to be roughly uniform across donors in the presence/absence analyses, though that assumption may not hold. According to a later genetic analysis, donors in an Asian-associated ancestry cluster had fewer N-insertions in productive TCRs than the approximately 650-donor mean. An earlier analysis of approximately 570 of the donors showed that most TCR beta V segments appeared in productive rearrangements either about 87% or about 30% of the time, which broadly matched IMGT annotations. Some IMGT-functional V segments, including TRBV6-2 and TRBV6-3, could not be told apart with the 87-base-pair reads, so those segments were excluded. Strong co-occurrence of HLA alleles, especially DR and DQ, made assigning TCR associations to individual alleles difficult. It was suggested by the authors that the approach could potentially be generalized to other disease states and immunological phenotypes. According to a later analysis, most CMV-associated TCR beta chains appeared to be HLA-restricted, and the HLA associations seemed to be driven largely by CMV exposure. The sequencing pipeline was judged likely to have produced a cluster of highly shared sequence variants as a technical artifact. In vitro tests confirmed that a few of the cytomegalovirus-associated TCR beta chains recognize cytomegalovirus antigens. At a false discovery rate of 0.05, a later analysis linked 16,951 TCR beta sequences to specific HLA alleles. In a later analysis, HLA-associated TCR beta chains were found to be more clonally expanded and to have lower generation probabilities than equally common non-associated chains. According to a later analysis, TCR association rates differed among HLA loci, with DRB1 alleles showing the most associated TCRs and HLA-C alleles showing the fewest. The study gave a list of over 150 TCR beta chains associated with cytomegalovirus.

The cohort comprised several hundred healthy bone marrow donors. At the time of sampling, all cohort members were nominally healthy, though unrecorded immune exposures were likely present. The donor was CMV seropositive and belonged to the group of more than 250 seropositive cohort members. Each donor provided a peripheral blood sample, and peripheral blood mononuclear cells were used for TCR beta sequencing. The Qiagen DNeasy Blood Extraction Kit was used to extract genomic DNA from the blood cell samples. Library preparation used the immunoSEQ multiplex PCR assay. The multiplex PCR relied on a mix of 60 forward primers for TCR Vbeta segments and 13 reverse primers for TCR Jbeta segments. A multiplex PCR assay on genomic DNA amplified the CDR3 region of rearranged TCR beta genes. Amplified TCR beta libraries were sequenced as 87-base-pair reads on the Illumina HiSeq System. The paper's data handling went like this. In a later analysis, 80 million or so unique TCR beta chains were counted across the 500 to 700 repertoires, and around 10 million of these chains were shared by at least two donors. To remove PCR and sequencing errors, raw reads were error-corrected and collapsed into unique sequences using a nearest-neighbor algorithm that merged closely related sequences. To assign V, D and J gene segments, CDR3 sequences were aligned to IMGT reference sequences. Each retained sequence needed at least a six-nucleotide match to both a V gene segment and a J gene segment. Rearrangements were called productive when the CDR3 lacked stop codons and stayed in frame with V and J; all others were non-productive. Following IMGT convention, CDR3 was defined as the stretch from the second conserved V-encoded cysteine up to the conserved J-encoded phenylalanine. The earlier analysis of about 590 of the donors excluded sequences that lacked an unambiguous match to a single V gene segment. An earlier analysis of 500 to 600 of the donors classified V segments as functional when productive rearrangements were above 56.7% and as segregating when the standard deviation between donors was above 5%. To diagnose cytomegalovirus status from the catalog of TCR beta chain sequences, a statistical classification framework was built. V and J gene assignment, in a later analysis, came from comparing TCR nucleotide sequences with IMGT/GENE-DB human TR gene sequences. Using the TCRdist pipeline, a later analysis assigned CDR3 sequences along with most-parsimonious VDJ recombination scenarios. In a later analysis, each TCR beta chain was defined by its CDR3 amino acid sequence together with its V-gene family, and reads lacking a unique V-gene family were excluded. As a way to deal with suspected cross-contamination and a sequencing artifact, a later analysis dropped under 600 nucleotide sequences that were highly shared and had low generation probability. In a later analysis, a clonal expansion index for each public chain was calculated from normalized within-repertoire ranks of inferred template counts. In a later analysis, generation probabilities were computed with a VDJ recombination model fitted to out-of-frame rearrangements, and the resulting probabilities were checked against IGoR. A later analysis scored TCR-TCR, TCR-HLA and TCR-CMV co-occurrence with hypergeometric tests, applying a repertoire-size bias correction to TCR pairs. False discovery rates were estimated in a later analysis by permuting HLA or CMV assignments 20 times. In a later analysis, co-occurring TCRs were grouped with DBSCAN, and TCRdist sequence similarity was added when clustering was performed within HLA-allele-positive subsets. Repertoires with fewer than 30,000 or more than 120,000 public chains, plus five repertoires with anomalous nucleotide sharing, were excluded from co-occurrence clustering. Drawn from immuneACCESS, this table holds only the in-frame rearrangements with V and J called that TCRdb kept. Clones are partly lost; checked studies trace under half to an unresolved V gene and leave the rest unexplained. The DNA gave D and trimming, while V, J and clone size come from that table. For this sample the table gives approximately 100,000 clones, of which roughly three quarters were detected only once. The leading ten clones occupy 7% to 9% of the sample.

The sequencing input was PBMCs. The chain is made from TRBV5-1 and TRBJ2-1, and the D gene may be TRBD2, 6 bases matching. This TCR was sampled from a woman aged 50 to 60 in good health and CMV-seropositive. The nucleotide sequence is TGCGCCAGCAGCCTGGCCCTTTTGGGAGGATCCTACAATGAGCAGTTCTTC. Its protein reads: CASSLALLGGSYNEQFF. Reference TRBV5-1 and TRBJ2-1 proteins supply the regions before and after the CDR3; the full variable domain is: KAGVTQTPRYLIKTRGQQVTLSCSPISGHRSVSWYQQTPGQGLQFLFEYFSETQRNKGNFPGRFSGRQFSNSRSEMNVSTLELGDSALYLCASSLALLGGSYNEQFFGPGTRLTVL.